The 5 T cell receptor beta chains reported below all come from one sample, sequenced in a study of T cell changes during pregnancy in multiple sclerosis. Produced via immunoSEQ multiplex PCR; TCRdb's table is partial and in-frame only. Counted here are about 69,000 clones, roughly 90% occurring once; the ten biggest clones make up under 0.3%. The sequencing here drew on CD4+ T cells from peripheral blood mononuclear cells, taken in the third trimester of pregnancy. These receptors came from a female donor in good health, enrolled as a control in a pregnancy study.

This clone was picked up a small number of times. The V call is TRBV9, the J call TRBJ1-5, with D hard to call. The V and J ends lost 4 bases and 5 bases respectively, with 10 bases between them. Germline V gene data show CDR1 as SGDLS and CDR2 as YYNGEE. The CDR3 has 13 residues. CDR3 DNA: TGTGCCAGCAGCCAGGAAGCTGATCAGCCCCAGCATTTT. It specifies CASSQEADQPQHF.

This chain links TRBV5-6 with TRBJ2-3; TRBD2 matches 7 bases. Germline V gene lookup returns CDR1 SGHDT and CDR2 YYEEEE. CDR3 length equals 14 residues. V lost 4 bases to trimming and J lost 0 bases; unmatched junction nucleotides: 2. CDR3 protein: CASSRAGSTDTQYF. The CDR3 bases are TGTGCCAGCAGCAGAGCGGGGAGCACAGATACGCAGTATTTT. The full variable domain, completed using reference TRBV5-6 and TRBJ2-3, is DAGVTQSPTHLIKTRGQQVTLRCSPKSGHDTVSWYQQALGQGPQFIFQYYEEEERQRGNFPDRFSGHQFPNYSSELNVNALLLGDSALYLCASSRAGSTDTQYFGPGTRLTVL.

The V gene is TRBV15, the J gene TRBJ2-1; D gene unclear. V was cut by 5 bases and J by 0 bases, with 14 bases left in between. This CDR3 region has 16 residues. CDR1 LNHNV and CDR2 YYDKDF come from the germline V gene (reference sequence). The DNA of the CDR3 is TGTGCCACCAGCCCCCGACTTGAGAGCTCCTACAATGAGCAGTTCTTC. Its translation: CATSPRLESSYNEQFF.

In DNA form, the CDR3 reads TGTGCCAGCAGCCAGCGGGACGGTTACCCCTACGAGCAGTACTTC. Amino acids: CASSQRDGYPYEQYF. The rearrangement links TRBV6-1 to TRBJ2-7; 7 positions agree with TRBD2. J gave up 2 bases and V 6 bases, and 10 bases lay outside the gene matches. CDR1 and CDR2 from the germline V gene are MNHNS and SASEGT. This CDR3 region has 15 residues.

A single count supports this clone. The chain employs TRBV6-5 and TRBJ2-5; the D is unclear. V was clipped by 5 bases and J by 4 bases, with 8 bases between them. CDR1 is MNHEY, CDR2 SVGAGI, per germline. This CDR3 has 12 amino acids. The CDR3 sequence is CASSRRGETQYF. For the CDR3, the DNA is TGTGCCAGCAGTCGACGAGGAGAGACCCAGTACTTC.